A single sample gave rise to the 24 T cell receptor beta chains below, sequenced in a study of shared clonotypes between healthy human individuals. CD8 cells classed as naive were CD45RO-negative and positively selected for CCR7, excluding terminally differentiated effector memory CD45RA+ cells. Some clones are missing from TCRdb's copy, which holds only in-frame ones; the method was immunoSEQ multiplex PCR. The sample shows about 1,900,000 clones, about 95% of them seen only once. The sample comprised naive CD8+ T cells sorted from blood. These receptors originate from a man between 18 and 35 years old in good health.

About this clone itself: Other DNA variants within this sample encode the same CDR3. The rearrangement links TRBV9 to TRBJ2-5; tentative D call: TRBD2 (6 bases). Trimming removed 3 bases from V and 2 bases from J, with 8 bases in between. The CDR3 is 13 amino acids. In germline, CDR1 is SGDLS, CDR2 YYNGEE. The CDR3 DNA is TGTGCCAGCAGCGACGGAGGGCAAGAGACCCAGTACTTC. It is translated as CASSDGGQETQYF.

The rearrangement joins TRBV6-5 to TRBJ2-5, with unresolved D. Per germline, CDR1 MNHEY and CDR2 SVGAGI. Trimming cost V 3 bases and J 7 bases, with 15 bases left between them. The CDR3 consists of 14 residues. The CDR3: CASSYGVEEGTQYF. CDR3 nucleotide sequence: TGTGCCAGCAGTTATGGGGTAGAAGAAGGGACCCAGTACTTC.

The chain is built from TRBV19 and TRBJ1-5, with a weak D call TRBD1 (5 bases). The CDR3 runs 15 residues. V dropped 3 bases and J dropped 2 bases, with 11 bases sitting between them. Germline V gives CDR1 LNHDA, CDR2 SQIVND (reference sequence). DNA of the CDR3: TGTGCCAGTAGTATCCTCTGGGGGGGCAATCAGCCCCAGCATTTT. This encodes CASSILWGGNQPQHF.

The chain combines TRBV19 with TRBJ2-1; 12 nucleotides line up with TRBD2. Germline values: CDR1 LNHDA, CDR2 SQIVND (reference sequence). The CDR3 sequence is 18 residues long. V lost 6 bases to trimming and J lost 2 bases; unmatched junction nucleotides: 11. The CDR3 bases are TGTGCCAGTAGCCCTAGCGGGAGGGCCATTTTCGCCTACAATGAGCAGTTCTTC. Translated: CASSPSGRAIFAYNEQFF.

This chain joins TRBV19 and TRBJ1-2; TRBD1 agrees at 8 bases. Germline V lookup: CDR1 LNHDA, CDR2 SQIVND (reference sequence). This CDR3 region has 15 residues. V dropped 2 bases and J dropped 4; count of bases not matched to a gene: 6. Written as DNA, the CDR3 is TGTGCCAGTAGTATAAACAGGGGGGAAATCTATGGCTACACCTTC. This encodes CASSINRGEIYGYTF. Full variable domain (remainder filled in from reference TRBV19 and TRBJ1-2): DGGITQSPKYLFRKEGQNVTLSCEQNLNHDAMYWYRQDPGQGLRLIYYSQIVNDFQKGDIAEGYSVSREKKESFPLTVTSAQKNPTAFYLCASSINRGEIYGYTFGSGTRLTVV.

V and J are TRBV4-3 and TRBJ2-3, with 10 bases aligning to TRBD2. After removal of 3 bases from V and 6 bases from J, the junction contained 6 bases not matched to a gene. The germline V gene has CDR1 LGHNA and CDR2 YSLEER. This CDR3 is 15 amino acids long. The DNA for the CDR3 is TGCGCCAGCAGCCACACCGGGACTAGCGCCGATACGCAGTATTTT. Its protein product is CASSHTGTSADTQYF.

The sample holds a few counts of this clone. The genes are TRBV30 and TRBJ2-4; 9 nucleotides match TRBD2. The ends lost 2 bases at V and 7 bases at J; junction bases unmatched: 3. There are 13 residues in the CDR3. In germline, CDR1 is GTSNPN, CDR2 SVGIG (reference sequence). CDR3 residues: CAWSPTSGNIQYF. In DNA, the CDR3 is TGTGCCTGGAGTCCAACTAGCGGGAACATTCAGTACTTC.

The chain couples TRBV7-2 to TRBJ1-6; tentatively, D is TRBD1 (5 bases). Germline values: CDR1 SGHTA, CDR2 FQGNSA. The CDR3 contains 16 residues. The V end was cut by 1 base, the J end by 1 base, with 8 bases between. CDR3 coding DNA: TGTGCCAGCAGCTTAGAGGGACGTTCCTATAATTCACCCCTCCACTTT. This sequence encodes CASSLEGRSYNSPLHF. The complete variable domain, with remaining parts taken from reference TRBV7-2 and TRBJ1-6, reads GAGVSQSPSNKVTEKGKDVELRCDPISGHTALYWYRQSLGQGLEFLIYFQGNSAPDKSGLPSDRFSAERTGGSVSTLTIQRTQQEDSAVYLCASSLEGRSYNSPLHFGNGTRLTVT.

In nucleotides, the CDR3 is TGTGCCAGCAGCACTCGGCCTGTGGAGACCCAGTACTTC. This gives the protein CASSTRPVETQYF. The rearrangement joins TRBV7-9 to TRBJ2-5; unclear D gene. Germline lookup yields CDR1 SEHNR and CDR2 FQNEAQ (reference sequence). The ends were cut back, 5 bases at V and 5 bases at J, with 12 bases in the middle. The CDR3 loop spans 13 amino acids.

J is TRBJ2-3 and V is TRBV10-3, with TRBD1 matching 8 bases. The V and J ends lost 6 bases and 6 bases, in that order; junction bases with no gene match: 14. The germline V gene has CDR1 ENHRY and CDR2 SYGVKD. The CDR3 is 16 amino acids. The CDR3 DNA follows: TGTGCCATCAGAACAGGGGGAGCGGACCAGAGGGATACGCAGTATTTT. It codes for CAIRTGGADQRDTQYF.

Remarks on this clone: Distinct nucleotide sequences in the sample also encode this CDR3. The chain recombines TRBV5-1 with TRBJ1-1, with 7 bases aligning to TRBD1. CDR3 length: 12 residues. Germline trimming cut 0 bases from V and 8 bases from J; bases unmatched to any gene: 1. The germline V gene has CDR1 SGHRS and CDR2 YFSETQ. The DNA of the CDR3 is TGCGCCAGCAGCTTGGGGGACAGAGAAGCTTTCTTT. This sequence encodes CASSLGDREAFF.

As for this clone: The same CDR3 arises from other DNA sequences in this sample as well. V usage is TRBV19 and J usage is TRBJ1-2; D gene unclear. Deletions cut 7 bases from V and 5 bases from J, with 8 bases between. Germline CDR1 reads LNHDA; CDR2 reads SQIVND (reference sequence). The CDR3 is made up of 11 amino acids. CDR3: CASTGGYGYTF. CDR3 coding DNA: TGTGCCAGTACGGGAGGGTATGGCTACACCTTC.

This chain's CDR3 is CASGPGQGLYQPQHF. Written as DNA, the CDR3 is TGTGCCAGCGGGCCTGGACAGGGGTTATATCAGCCCCAGCATTTT. V usage is TRBV27 and J usage is TRBJ1-5; the match to TRBD1 covers 9 bases. CDR1 and CDR2 (germline): MNHEY, SMNVEV (reference sequence). The CDR3 extends over 15 amino acids. Unmatched junction bases numbered 10, after V lost 8 bases and J lost 5 bases.

V gene TRBV13 combines with J gene TRBJ1-4; maybe TRBD1 (5 bases). The V and J ends lost 5 bases and 7 bases respectively, with 14 bases between them. The germline V gene has CDR1 PRHDT and CDR2 FYEKMQ (reference sequence). The CDR3 is 14 amino acids. DNA for the CDR3: TGTGCCAGCAGCCCTGCGCGGGGGGGTGAAAAACTGTTTTTT. Protein sequence: CASSPARGGEKLFF.

The V gene is TRBV7-9, the J gene TRBJ2-5; unclear D gene. V was clipped by 5 bases and J by 5 bases, with 9 bases between them. CDR3 length equals 12 residues. The germline V gene has CDR1 SEHNR and CDR2 FQNEAQ (reference sequence). This chain's CDR3 is CASSGAAETQYF. CDR3 bases: TGTGCCAGCAGCGGCGCGGCGGAGACCCAGTACTTC.

The chain uses TRBV5-4 and TRBJ1-3; D not certain. This CDR3 spans 15 amino acids. V gave up 3 bases and J gave up 0 bases, with 10 bases separating them. Germline assignment: CDR1 SGHNT and CDR2 YYREEE (reference sequence). CDR3 coding DNA: TGTGCCAGCAGCTCGGGCCTGCCCTCTGGAAACACCATATATTTT. This encodes CASSSGLPSGNTIYF.

The rearrangement links TRBV28 to TRBJ2-3; 12 bases match TRBD1. CDR3 length: 15 residues. Germline lookup yields CDR1 MDHEN and CDR2 SYDVKM. J was trimmed by 3 bases and V by 6 bases; bases with no gene match: 4. CDR3 DNA sequence: TGTGCCAGCAGCGGGACAGGGGGCGTGACAGATACGCAGTATTTT. It encodes CASSGTGGVTDTQYF.

Worth noting for this clone: Other nucleotide sequences from this sample produce the same CDR3. The chain has TRBV19 and TRBJ1-1; D gene ambiguous. The CDR3 is 14 amino acids. The germline V and J ends were trimmed by 3 bases and 1 base, with 9 bases remaining between them. Germline lookup yields CDR1 LNHDA and CDR2 SQIVND (reference sequence). CDR3 amino acids: CASSIREWNTEAFF. CDR3 DNA sequence: TGTGCCAGTAGTATTAGGGAGTGGAACACTGAAGCTTTCTTT.

The genes are TRBV6-5 and TRBJ1-1, with TRBD1 as a possible D gene (5 bases). The CDR3 contains 14 residues. Germline V lookup: CDR1 MNHEY, CDR2 SVGAGI. Trimming removed 6 bases at V and 5 bases at J, with 16 bases between. The CDR3 DNA follows: TGTGCCAGCAGAAATCGGCAGGGTGTAACTGAAGCTTTCTTT. It is translated as CASRNRQGVTEAFF.

J is TRBJ1-1 and V is TRBV12-5, with 9 positions matching TRBD1. The V segment lost 6 bases and the J segment 4 bases; nucleotides outside the gene matches: 15. Germline assignment: CDR1 LGHNT and CDR2 FRNRAP. This CDR3 region has 17 residues. This CDR3 reads CASGPGQGTESVTEAFF. The CDR3 region has the DNA TGTGCTAGTGGCCCCGGACAGGGGACTGAATCGGTCACTGAAGCTTTCTTT.

The chain joins TRBV5-1 to TRBJ1-1; no firm D call. In germline, CDR1 is SGHRS, CDR2 YFSETQ. The CDR3 extends over 14 amino acids. Trimming left V 7 bases short and J 1 base short, with 14 bases between. CDR3 in DNA: TGCGCCAGCCGAAAGAGCGGCCCGAACACTGAAGCTTTCTTT. It translates to CASRKSGPNTEAFF. Filled out from reference TRBV5-1 and TRBJ1-1, the complete variable domain reads KAGVTQTPRYLIKTRGQQVTLSCSPISGHRSVSWYQQTPGQGLQFLFEYFSETQRNKGNFPGRFSGRQFSNSRSEMNVSTLELGDSALYLCASRKSGPNTEAFFGQGTRLTVV.

The chain has TRBV9 and TRBJ2-7; TRBD2 agrees at 8 bases. CDR1 is SGDLS, CDR2 YYNGEE, per germline. The CDR3 is made up of 16 amino acids. The ends lost 2 bases at V and 7 bases at J; junction bases unmatched: 14. The CDR3 is CASSVRGAGDFGEQYF. CDR3 in DNA: TGTGCCAGCAGCGTTAGGGGAGCGGGAGATTTTGGGGAGCAGTACTTC.

The J gene is TRBJ1-1, the V gene TRBV6-5; D gene ambiguous. The CDR3 length is 12 residues. Deletions cut 5 bases from V and 4 bases from J, with 8 bases between. Germline CDR1 MNHEY, CDR2 SVGAGI. This chain's CDR3 is CASSNRVTEAFF. The CDR3 DNA sequence: TGTGCCAGCAGTAATAGGGTCACTGAAGCTTTCTTT.

This rearrangement joins TRBV4-1 to TRBJ1-1, with no clear D. The ends were cut back, 3 bases at V and 1 base at J, with 9 bases in the middle. The CDR3 totals 14 residues. Germline loops: CDR1 MGHRA, CDR2 YSYEKL. In nucleotides, the CDR3 is TGCGCCAGCAGCCATCCGGGAGCGAACACTGAAGCTTTCTTT. This codes for CASSHPGANTEAFF.